The 6 T cell receptor beta chains below were found in one sample sequenced in a study of T cells in Graves' hyperthyroidism and ophthalmopathy. Amplification targeted TCR beta CDR3 regions from RNA transcripts. TCR CDR3 regions were first amplified by RT-PCR with HTBI primers. Via MiXCR, TCRdb re-called the multiplex PCR reads, giving one row per CDR3 protein. The sample has hundreds of thousands of distinct CDR3 sequences, more than 14% seen once; the top ten hold around 12%. The sequencing input was blood. The receptors were gathered from a woman aged 45-59 years with Graves' ophthalmopathy.

This clonotype has only a few counts. The rearrangement links TRBV4-3 to TRBJ2-2; a weak D match, TRBD1 (5 bases). This CDR3 contains 17 residues. V was shortened by 0 bases and J by 6 bases, with 17 bases between the two germline ends. CDR1 is LGHNA and CDR2 is YSLEER in the germline V gene. CDR3 nucleotides: TGCGCCAGCAGCCAAGAGCCAGCACTAATAGGGGCCGGGGAGCTGTTTTTT. It is translated as CASSQEPALIGAGELFF.

This clonotype was recorded a few times. This chain uses TRBV9 with TRBJ1-2, with D possibly being TRBD1 (5 bases). V gave up 3 bases and J gave up 1 base, with 13 bases separating them. The CDR3 loop spans 15 amino acids. Germline lookup yields CDR1 SGDLS and CDR2 YYNGEE. Written as DNA, the CDR3 is TGTGCCAGCAGCGCTAGGGACCGTGATAACTATGGCTACACCTTC. Its protein product is CASSARDRDNYGYTF. Full variable domain (rest looked up from reference TRBV9 and TRBJ1-2): DSGVTQTPKHLITATGQRVTLRCSPRSGDLSVYWYQQSLDQGLQFLIQYYNGEERAKGNILERFSAQQFPDLHSELNLSSLELGDSALYFCASSARDRDNYGYTFGSGTRLTVV.

This clonotype was picked up many times. The chain recombines TRBV3-1 with TRBJ2-5; 10 nucleotides match TRBD2. V shed 4 bases and J 6 bases; nucleotides not matched to a gene: 14. Germline lookup yields CDR1 LGHDT and CDR2 YNNKEL (reference sequence). The CDR3 runs 17 residues. In DNA form, the CDR3 reads TGTGCCAGCAGCCCCAAAAGCGGGAGGGCCATTCCTCAGACCCAGTACTTC. This encodes CASSPKSGRAIPQTQYF.

This clonotype was seen only a few times. This rearrangement joins TRBV3-1 to TRBJ2-4; D could derive from TRBD1 or TRBD2 (6 bases each). This CDR3 comprises 16 residues. Trimming removed 3 bases from V and 6 bases from J, with 18 bases in between. CDR1 is LGHDT and CDR2 is YNNKEL in the germline V gene (reference sequence). The CDR3 DNA is TGTGCCAGCAGCCACAATACAGGGACTCTTAGAAACATTCAGTACTTC. Translated, it gives CASSHNTGTLRNIQYF. The variable domain in full, completed from reference TRBV3-1 and TRBJ2-4, reads DTAVSQTPKYLVTQMGNDKSIKCEQNLGHDTMYWYKQDSKKFLKIMFSYNNKELIINETVPNRFSPKSPDKAHLNLHINSLELGDSAVYFCASSHNTGTLRNIQYFGAGTRLSVL.

This clonotype has ten or more counts. The V and J genes are TRBV24-1 and TRBJ2-1; D is possibly TRBD2 (5 bases). Looked up from germline, CDR1 is KGHDR and CDR2 is SFDVKD. The CDR3 sequence is 12 residues long. Trimming left V 6 bases short and J 9 bases short, with 11 bases between. The DNA of the CDR3 is TGTGCCACCAGTAGGGAGAGAGGTGAGCAGTTCTTC. Protein product: CATSRERGEQFF.

The table lists this clonotype with a few counts. A read error is possible here, since a much larger clone lies one base away. The rearrangement links TRBV7-2 to TRBJ1-1; D is uncertain. Trimming pared 1 base from V and 2 bases from J, leaving 11 bases between. Germline V gene lookup returns CDR1 SGHTA and CDR2 FQGNSA. The CDR3 extends over 15 amino acids. The CDR3 sequence: CASSLGAASNTEAFF. CDR3 DNA sequence: TGTGCCAGCAGCTTAGGTGCAGCGTCTAACACTGAAGCTTTCTTT.